The table lists the clone carrying this TCR beta chain with a few counts. Its antigen is as yet unknown. Germline V gives CDR1 SGHVS, CDR2 FQNEAQ. The CDR3 runs 18 residues. V lost 5 bases, J lost 0 bases, and 9 bases stayed unmatched. This record belongs to a study of Graves' ophthalmopathy and Graves' hyperthyroidism. Patients were left out if they had other autoimmune diseases, uncontrolled infections, pregnancy or lactation. The diagnostic workup employed clinical symptoms, serum thyroxine, TRAb, thyroid ultrasound and orbital computed tomography. Study outcomes and limitations: Most expanded clonotypes in thyroid above 0.001 frequency also showed up in blood. Discrimination between ophthalmopathy and stable hyperthyroidism by a 13-signature model showed about 86% sensitivity and roughly 80% specificity.

From RNA, the CDR3 regions of TCR beta chains were amplified and sequenced. An initial RT-PCR round employing HTBI primers preceded a second-round multiplex PCR. TCRdb recomputed calls from the multiplex PCR reads with MiXCR, one row per CDR3 protein. The sample records 200,000 to 300,000 distinct CDR3 sequences, 45% being singletons. The sequenced material came from peripheral blood. The rearrangement joins TRBV7-8 to TRBJ2-6; TRBD2 matches 8 bases. The TCR sequence derives from an adult man with Graves' ophthalmopathy. The CDR3 loop reads CASSRGGLGSSGANVLTF. DNA of the CDR3: TGTGCCAGCAGCCGGGGGGGTCTAGGAAGCTCTGGGGCCAACGTCCTGACTTTC.